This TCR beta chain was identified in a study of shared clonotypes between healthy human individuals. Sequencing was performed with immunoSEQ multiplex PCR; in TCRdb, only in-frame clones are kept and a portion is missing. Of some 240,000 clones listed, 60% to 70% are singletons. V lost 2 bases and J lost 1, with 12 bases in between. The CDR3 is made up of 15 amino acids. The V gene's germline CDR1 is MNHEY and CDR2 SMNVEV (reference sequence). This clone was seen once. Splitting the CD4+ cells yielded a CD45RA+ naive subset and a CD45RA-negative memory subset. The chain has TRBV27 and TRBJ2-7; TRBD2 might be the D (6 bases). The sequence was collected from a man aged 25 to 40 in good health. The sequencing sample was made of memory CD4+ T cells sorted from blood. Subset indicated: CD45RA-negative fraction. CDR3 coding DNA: TGTGCCAGCAGTTTAAAGCGGGCCACGTCCTACGAGCAGTACTTC. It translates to CASSLKRATSYEQYF.